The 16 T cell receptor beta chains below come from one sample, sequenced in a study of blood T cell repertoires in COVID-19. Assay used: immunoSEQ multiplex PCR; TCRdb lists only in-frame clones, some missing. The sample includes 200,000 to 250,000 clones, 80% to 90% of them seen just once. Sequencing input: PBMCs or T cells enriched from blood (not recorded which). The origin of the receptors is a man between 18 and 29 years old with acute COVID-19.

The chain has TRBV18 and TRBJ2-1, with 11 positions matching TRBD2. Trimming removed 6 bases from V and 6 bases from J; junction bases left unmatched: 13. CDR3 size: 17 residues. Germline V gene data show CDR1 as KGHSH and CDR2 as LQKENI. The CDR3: CASSPQRGTSGPNEQFF. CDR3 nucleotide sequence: TGTGCCAGCTCGCCTCAGCGAGGGACTAGCGGCCCCAATGAGCAGTTCTTC.

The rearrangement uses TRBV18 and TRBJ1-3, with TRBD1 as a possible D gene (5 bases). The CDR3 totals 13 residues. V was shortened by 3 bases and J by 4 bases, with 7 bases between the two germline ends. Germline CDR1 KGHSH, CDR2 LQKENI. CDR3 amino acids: CASSPRAGNTIYF. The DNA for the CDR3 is TGTGCCAGCTCACCCAGGGCCGGAAACACCATATATTTT.

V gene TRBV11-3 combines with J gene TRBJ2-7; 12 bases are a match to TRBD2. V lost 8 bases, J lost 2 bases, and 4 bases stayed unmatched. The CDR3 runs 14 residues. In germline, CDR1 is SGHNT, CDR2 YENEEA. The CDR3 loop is CASGRLAGAYEQYF. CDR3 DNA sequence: TGTGCCAGCGGTAGACTAGCGGGAGCCTACGAGCAGTACTTC.

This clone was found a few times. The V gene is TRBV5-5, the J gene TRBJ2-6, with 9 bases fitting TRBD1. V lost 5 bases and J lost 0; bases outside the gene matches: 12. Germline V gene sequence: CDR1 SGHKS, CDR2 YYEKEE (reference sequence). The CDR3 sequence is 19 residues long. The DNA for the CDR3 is TGTGCCAGCAGTTCCGCCCCGGGACAGGGATTCTCTGGGGCCAACGTCCTGACTTTC. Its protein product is CASSSAPGQGFSGANVLTF.

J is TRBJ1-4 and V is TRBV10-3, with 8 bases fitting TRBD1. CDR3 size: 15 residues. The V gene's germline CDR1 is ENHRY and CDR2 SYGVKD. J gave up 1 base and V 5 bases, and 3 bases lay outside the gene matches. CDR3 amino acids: CAISYGQGTNEKLFF. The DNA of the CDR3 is TGTGCCATCAGTTATGGACAGGGAACTAATGAAAAACTGTTTTTT.

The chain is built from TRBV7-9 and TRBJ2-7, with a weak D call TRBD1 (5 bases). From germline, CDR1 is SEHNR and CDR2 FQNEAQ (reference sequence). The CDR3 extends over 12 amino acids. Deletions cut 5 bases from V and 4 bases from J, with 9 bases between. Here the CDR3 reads CASSQGRYEQYF. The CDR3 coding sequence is TGTGCCAGCAGCCAGGGTCGGTACGAGCAGTACTTC.

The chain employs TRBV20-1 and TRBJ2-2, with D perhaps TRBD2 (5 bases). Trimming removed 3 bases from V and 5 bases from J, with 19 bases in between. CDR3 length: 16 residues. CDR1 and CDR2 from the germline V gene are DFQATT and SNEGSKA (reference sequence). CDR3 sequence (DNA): TGCAGTGCTAGTCCTAGCACCGGAAGGGTAACCGGGGAGCTGTTTTTT. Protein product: CSASPSTGRVTGELFF.

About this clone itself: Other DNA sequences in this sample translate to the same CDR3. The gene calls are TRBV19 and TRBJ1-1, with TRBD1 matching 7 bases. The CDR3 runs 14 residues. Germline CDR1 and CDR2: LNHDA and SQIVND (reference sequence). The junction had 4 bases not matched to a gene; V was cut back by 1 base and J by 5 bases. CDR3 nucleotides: TGTGCCAGTAGTATAGGGGCAGGGGGAACTGAAGCTTTCTTT. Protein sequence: CASSIGAGGTEAFF.

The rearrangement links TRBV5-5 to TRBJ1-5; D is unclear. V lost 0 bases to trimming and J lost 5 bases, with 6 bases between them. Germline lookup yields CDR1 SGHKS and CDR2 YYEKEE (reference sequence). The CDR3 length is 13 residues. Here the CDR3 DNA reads TGTGCCAGCAGCTTGGGGCTCGATCAGCCCCAGCATTTT. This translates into CASSLGLDQPQHF.

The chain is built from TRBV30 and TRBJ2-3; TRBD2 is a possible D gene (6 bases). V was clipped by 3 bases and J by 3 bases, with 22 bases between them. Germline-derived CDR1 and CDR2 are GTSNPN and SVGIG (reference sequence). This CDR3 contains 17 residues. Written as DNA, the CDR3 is TGTGCCTGGAGCCGATCGGGACTCTCTATAAGTACAGATACGCAGTATTTT. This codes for CAWSRSGLSISTDTQYF.

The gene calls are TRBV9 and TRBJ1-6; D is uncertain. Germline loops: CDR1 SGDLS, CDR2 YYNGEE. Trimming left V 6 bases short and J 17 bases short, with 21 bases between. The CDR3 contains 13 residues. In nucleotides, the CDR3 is TGTGCCAGCAACCTCTATCTAACGGAGGGCTTCCACTTT. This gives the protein CASNLYLTEGFHF.

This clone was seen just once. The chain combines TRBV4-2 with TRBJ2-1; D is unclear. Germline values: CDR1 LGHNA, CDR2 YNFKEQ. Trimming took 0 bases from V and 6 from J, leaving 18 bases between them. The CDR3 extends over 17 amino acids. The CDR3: CASSQDPAASLRNEQFF. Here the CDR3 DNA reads TGTGCCAGCAGCCAAGATCCGGCGGCTAGTTTACGCAATGAGCAGTTCTTC.

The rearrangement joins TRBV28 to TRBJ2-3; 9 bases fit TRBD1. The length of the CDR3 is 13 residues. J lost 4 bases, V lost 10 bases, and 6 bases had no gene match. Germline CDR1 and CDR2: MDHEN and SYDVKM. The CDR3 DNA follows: TGTGCCACCGACACAGGGGGCGCAGATACGCAGTATTTT. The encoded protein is CATDTGGADTQYF.

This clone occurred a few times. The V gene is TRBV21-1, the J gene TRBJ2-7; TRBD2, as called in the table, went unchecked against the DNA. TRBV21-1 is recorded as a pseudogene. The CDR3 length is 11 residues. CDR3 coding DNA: TGTGCCAGCAGCCCGCCGGGGGAGCAGTACTTC. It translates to CASSPPGEQYF.

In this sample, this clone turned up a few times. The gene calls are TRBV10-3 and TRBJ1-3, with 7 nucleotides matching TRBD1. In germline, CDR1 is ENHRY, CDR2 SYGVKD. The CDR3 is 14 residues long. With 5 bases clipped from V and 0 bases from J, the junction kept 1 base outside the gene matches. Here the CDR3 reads CAISRDSSGNTIYF. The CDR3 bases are TGTGCCATCAGTAGGGACAGCTCTGGAAACACCATATATTTT.

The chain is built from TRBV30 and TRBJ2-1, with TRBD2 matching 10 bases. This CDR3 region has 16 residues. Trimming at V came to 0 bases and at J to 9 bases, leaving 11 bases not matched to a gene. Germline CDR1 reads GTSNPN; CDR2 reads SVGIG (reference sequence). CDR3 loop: CAWSVKGPSGRGEQFF. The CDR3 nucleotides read TGTGCCTGGAGTGTAAAGGGGCCTAGCGGGAGAGGTGAGCAGTTCTTC. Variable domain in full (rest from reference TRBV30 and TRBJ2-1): SQTIHQWPATLVQPVGSPLSLECTVEGTSNPNLYWYRQAAGRGLQLLFYSVGIGQISSEVPQNLSASRPQDRQFILSSKKLLLSDSGFYLCAWSVKGPSGRGEQFFGPGTRLTVL.